The subject of this entry is one T cell receptor (beta chain). Clones were sequenced by immunoSEQ multiplex PCR, and TCRdb holds only the in-frame ones, with some missing. The sample records some 200,000 clones, 65% to 90% being singletons. The sample originates from a study of blood T cell repertoires in COVID-19. Background on the study: T cells, B-cell-depleted T cells, or PBMCs supplied cDNA or gDNA.

This TCR came from a man older than 75 with acute or convalescent COVID-19. Source material: peripheral blood.

The CDR3 nucleotides read TGTGCCTCCCCCGGGGGGCTGAACACTGAAGCTTTCTTT. Translating it yields CASPGGLNTEAFF. The chain links TRBV6-6 to TRBJ1-1, with a weak D call TRBD1 (6 bases). Trimming removed 11 bases at V and 0 bases at J, with 13 bases between. CDR3 length equals 13 residues. The germline V gene encodes CDR1 MNHNY and CDR2 SVGAGI (reference sequence).